Each of the 30 T cell receptor beta chains below was sequenced from the same sample in a study of T cell repertoires in cytomegalovirus infection (dated by TCRdb to about 2019). The treatment or condition label on this specimen signifies: in vitro stimulation with specific CMV peptide epitopes to enrich CMV-specific T cells. Sequencing relied on an Illumina HiSeq 1500. Clones were called with MiXCR by TCRdb after fastp trimmed the public reads at Q25, and only in-frame beta chains were retained. Rows matching on CDR3 protein sequence are summarized as one entry with the most common DNA and genes. The sample table lists some 590,000 distinct CDR3 sequences, about 39% of them with a count of one. About half of the sample goes to the ten largest clones. These receptors lack a known antigen. Source: cultured PBMCs, taken from culture after CMV antigen stimulation. The source of these receptors is a human donor in good health (CMV status not recorded). Some clones in this sample may be carry-over from other donors' samples.

In its sample, this clonotype was seen a few times. Since a much larger clone is just one base distant, this may be a read error. The V and J genes are TRBV7-2 and TRBJ1-5; D is uncertain. V lost 5 bases and J 3 bases, leaving 5 bases between the germline ends. The CDR3 spans 12 residues. The germline gives CDR1 SGHTA, CDR2 FQGNSA. The CDR3 reads CASSTYNQPQHF. The CDR3 DNA reads as TGTGCCAGCAGCACCTACAATCAGCCCCAGCATTTT.

This clonotype has just a few counts. The rearrangement joins TRBV2 to TRBJ1-1; possible D gene TRBD1, 5 bases. The CDR3 consists of 14 residues. V was clipped by 6 bases and J by 0 bases, with 11 bases between them. Germline V gives CDR1 SNHLY, CDR2 FYNNEI. The chain's CDR3 is CASSVGGLNTEAFF. The CDR3 DNA is TGTGCCAGCAGCGTCGGGGGGTTGAACACTGAAGCTTTCTTT.

This clonotype was seen a few times. The chain uses TRBV7-8 and TRBJ2-7; the D gene could be TRBD1 or TRBD2 (6 bases each). The V gene lost 0 bases and the J gene lost 0 bases, with 21 bases spanning the gap. This CDR3 is built from 19 residues. Germline V gene data show CDR1 as SGHVS and CDR2 as FQNEAQ. The CDR3 DNA sequence: TGTGCCAGCAGCTTAGCCGCCAAGAGAGGGGGGTCTCTCTCCTACGAGCAGTACTTC. Translating it yields CASSLAAKRGGSLSYEQYF.

Only one count was recorded for this clonotype. J is TRBJ2-7 and V is TRBV2, with D possibly matching TRBD2 (5 bases). V shed 6 bases and J shed 6 bases, with 12 bases lying between them. CDR1 and CDR2 from the germline V gene are SNHLY and FYNNEI. This CDR3 region has 12 residues. The CDR3 region is CASRAGAAEQYF. The CDR3 DNA reads TGTGCCAGCAGGGCCGGAGCGGCCGAGCAGTACTTC.

This clonotype was counted a few times. V usage is TRBV7-2 and J usage is TRBJ1-6; a weak D match, TRBD1 (5 bases). This CDR3 has 12 residues. Germline CDR1 SGHTA, CDR2 FQGNSA. V was cut by 1 base and J by 12 bases, with 7 bases left in between. The CDR3 region is CASSLVRGPLHF. CDR3 DNA sequence: TGTGCCAGCAGCTTAGTAAGGGGACCCCTCCACTTT.

There are a few counts of this clonotype. The chain uses TRBV7-2 and TRBJ2-7; TRBD1 or TRBD2 may be the D gene (7 bases each). Deletions cut 6 bases from V and 4 bases from J, with 19 bases between. The germline CDR1 and CDR2 sequences are SGHTA and FQGNSA. The CDR3 length is 15 residues. CDR3 sequence reads: CASRAGGGGQYEQYF. The DNA for the CDR3 is TGTGCCAGCAGGGCAGGGGGGGGGGGGCAATACGAGCAGTACTTC.

This clonotype has a handful of counts. This chain links TRBV7-8 with TRBJ2-7, with 9 bases fitting TRBD2. The CDR3 covers 15 residues. J gave up 4 bases and V 5 bases, and 9 bases lay outside the gene matches. From germline, CDR1 is SGHVS and CDR2 FQNEAQ. The CDR3 reads CASSGPSGTPYEQYF. CDR3 DNA: TGTGCCAGCAGCGGCCCTAGCGGGACCCCATACGAGCAGTACTTC. Using reference TRBV7-8 and TRBJ2-7 for the parts outside the CDR3, the full variable domain is GAGVSQSPRYKVAKRGQDVALRCDPISGHVSLFWYQQALGQGPEFLTYFQNEAQLDKSGLPSDRFFAERPEGSVSTLKIQRTQQEDSAVYLCASSGPSGTPYEQYFGPGTRLTVT.

The chain recombines TRBV28 with TRBJ2-7, with 7 bases lining up with TRBD2. The V segment lost 0 bases and the J segment 1 base; nucleotides outside the gene matches: 3. The CDR3 consists of 15 residues. The germline V gene encodes CDR1 MDHEN and CDR2 SYDVKM. The chain's CDR3 is CASSLWQRGSYEQYF. CDR3 sequence (DNA): TGTGCCAGCAGTTTATGGCAGCGGGGATCCTACGAGCAGTACTTC.

This sequence joins TRBV29-1 and TRBJ2-7; maybe TRBD2 (5 bases). Germline V gives CDR1 SQVTM, CDR2 ANQGSEA. The CDR3 is 15 amino acids. The ends were cut back, 3 bases at V and 5 bases at J, with 20 bases in the middle. The CDR3 DNA follows: TGCAGCGTTGATCCTACTGGTTCATTCGGGGACGAGCAGTACTTC. The encoded protein is CSVDPTGSFGDEQYF.

This rearrangement joins TRBV11-2 to TRBJ2-2, with 10 bases matching TRBD1. The length of the CDR3 is 15 residues. Looked up from germline, CDR1 is SGHAT and CDR2 is FQNNGV. V gave up 5 bases and J gave up 5 bases; unmatched junction bases: 5. In nucleotides, the CDR3 is TGTGCCAGCAGCGCCGGGACAGGGGAGACCGGGGAGCTGTTTTTT. It codes for CASSAGTGETGELFF.

The CDR3 loop is CSASGLAPARETQYF. The CDR3, as DNA: TGCAGTGCTAGTGGACTAGCGCCAGCCCGGGAGACCCAGTACTTC. The chain combines TRBV20-1 with TRBJ2-5; TRBD2 agrees at 9 bases. Germline loops: CDR1 DFQATT, CDR2 SNEGSKA (reference sequence). The CDR3 spans 15 residues. V lost 3 bases to trimming and J lost 5 bases; unmatched junction nucleotides: 10.

The chain uses TRBV20-1 and TRBJ2-1; TRBD2 is a possible D gene (6 bases). This CDR3 contains 13 residues. From germline, CDR1 is DFQATT and CDR2 SNEGSKA (reference sequence). Trimming shortened V by 3 bases and J by 5 bases, and 11 bases separated the two germline ends. This CDR3 is CSARGTVNNEQFF. The DNA of the CDR3 is TGCAGTGCTAGGGGGACTGTCAACAATGAGCAGTTCTTC.

This clonotype was counted only a few times. This chain links TRBV27 with TRBJ1-1; D uncertain. Trimming took 6 bases from V and 3 from J, leaving 8 bases between them. This CDR3 comprises 12 residues. Germline assignment: CDR1 MNHEY and CDR2 SMNVEV (reference sequence). The CDR3 sequence is CASRQGYTEAFF. The CDR3 DNA reads TGTGCCAGCAGGCAAGGATACACTGAAGCTTTCTTT.

The rearrangement joins TRBV7-2 to TRBJ1-2; no reliable D call. There are 14 residues in the CDR3. CDR1 and CDR2 (germline): SGHTA, FQGNSA. V lost 4 bases, J lost 5 bases, and 14 bases lay in between. The CDR3 DNA reads TGTGCCAGCAGCTACGACTCCTCGGGGTATGGCTACACCTTC. Its translation is CASSYDSSGYGYTF.

This rearrangement joins TRBV13 to TRBJ2-4; possible D gene TRBD2, 6 bases. The germline V gene encodes CDR1 PRHDT and CDR2 FYEKMQ (reference sequence). CDR3 length equals 17 residues. Between the trimmed V and J ends, which lost 0 bases and 0 bases, there was a span of 12 bases. Here the CDR3 reads CASSLGEGTLAKNIQYF. The DNA of the CDR3 is TGTGCCAGCAGCTTAGGCGAAGGGACTCTAGCCAAAAACATTCAGTACTTC.

This clonotype was seen a few times. At one end, the junction sequence differs from germline, possibly due to a read error. V usage is TRBV27 and J usage is TRBJ2-7, with 7 positions matching TRBD1. This CDR3 comprises 12 residues. Germline lookup yields CDR1 MNHEY and CDR2 SMNVEV (reference sequence). The CDR3 nucleotides read TGTGCCAGCAGTGCCGGGACAGTTGCCGAGATCTTC. Protein sequence: CASSAGTVAEIF.

This clonotype has just a few counts. V and J are TRBV6-2 or TRBV6-3 and TRBJ1-1; D not certain. V gave up 5 bases and J gave up 4 bases, with 14 bases separating them. The CDR3 covers 14 residues. Per the germline V gene, CDR1 is MNHEY and CDR2 is SVGEGT. The DNA for the CDR3 is TGTGCCAGCAGTCAACTCTCGACTGGCACTGAAGCTTTCTTT. It codes for CASSQLSTGTEAFF.

The gene calls are TRBV7-4 and TRBJ2-7; the D call may be TRBD1 or TRBD2 (5 bases each). Per germline, CDR1 SGHVT and CDR2 SQSDAQ. The CDR3 extends over 12 amino acids. Trimming stripped 5 bases from V and 4 bases from J, with 9 bases between. CDR3 region: CASSIGAYEQYF. CDR3 nucleotide sequence: TGTGCCAGCAGCATCGGGGCTTACGAGCAGTACTTC.

This clonotype occurred a few times. The chain uses TRBV5-1 and TRBJ2-1; 11 bases fit TRBD1. The junction had 8 bases not matched to a gene; V was cut back by 0 bases and J by 6 bases. CDR3 size: 17 residues. Per the germline V gene, CDR1 is SGHRS and CDR2 is YFSETQ. CDR3 DNA sequence: TGCGCCAGCAGCTTGGAGTGGGGCGGGACAGGGGGCAATGAGCAGTTCTTC. Protein product: CASSLEWGGTGGNEQFF.

CDR3 sequence: CASSRLDRVPYEQYF. Written as DNA, the CDR3 is TGCGCCAGCAGCCGACTCGACAGGGTTCCCTACGAGCAGTACTTC. The chain links TRBV4-1 to TRBJ2-7, with 7 bases identical to TRBD1. V lost 4 bases and J lost 2; bases outside the gene matches: 8. This CDR3 has 15 residues. Germline loops: CDR1 MGHRA, CDR2 YSYEKL.

This clonotype was observed a few times. V and J are TRBV7-9 and TRBJ2-3; D is uncertain. This CDR3 is 14 amino acids long. The germline CDR1 and CDR2 sequences are SEHNR and FQNEAQ (reference sequence). V lost 1 base, J lost 2 bases, and 7 bases lay in between. CDR3 coding DNA: TGTGCCAGCAGCTTAGAGGGTTACACAGATACGCAGTATTTT. The encoded protein is CASSLEGYTDTQYF.

J is TRBJ2-4 and V is TRBV6-2 or TRBV6-3; the D gene is possibly TRBD2 (7 bases). Trimming took off 5 bases at V and 0 bases at J, with 23 bases between the two ends. CDR1 is MNHEY and CDR2 is SVGEGT in the germline V gene. This CDR3 is 19 amino acids long. The CDR3 DNA sequence: TGTGCCAGCAGTGGTCTCCCTTGGCGGGGGCCACTAGCCAAAAACATTCAGTACTTC. Residues: CASSGLPWRGPLAKNIQYF.

The chain joins TRBV12-3 or TRBV12-4 to TRBJ1-3, with unresolved D. Trimming stripped 5 bases from V and 2 bases from J, with 10 bases between. The CDR3 consists of 14 residues. The CDR3 nucleotides are TGTGCCAGCAGTAATACCTCCCCTGGAAACACCATATATTTT. Encoded protein: CASSNTSPGNTIYF.

The V call is TRBV12-3 or TRBV12-4, the J call TRBJ2-3; 9 bases agree with TRBD2. Losses at the gene ends were 5 bases for V and 2 bases for J; bases not matched to a gene: 8. This CDR3 contains 16 residues. CDR3 residues: CASSLIAGAPTDTQYF. CDR3 nucleotide sequence: TGTGCCAGCAGTCTCATAGCGGGAGCCCCCACAGATACGCAGTATTTT.

The rearrangement joins TRBV27 to TRBJ2-7; 8 positions match TRBD1. With 2 bases clipped from V and 9 bases from J, the junction kept 6 bases outside the gene matches. This CDR3 has 13 amino acids. The germline V gene encodes CDR1 MNHEY and CDR2 SMNVEV (reference sequence). CDR3 amino acids: CASSLVQGAAQYF. Here the CDR3 DNA reads TGTGCCAGCAGTTTAGTCCAGGGGGCCGCGCAGTACTTC.

This clonotype was observed a few times. The rearrangement uses TRBV10-2 and TRBJ2-7; 8 bases are a match to TRBD1. Germline V gene lookup returns CDR1 WSHSY and CDR2 SAAADI. V dropped 3 bases and J dropped 3; count of bases not matched to a gene: 10. This CDR3 comprises 16 residues. The DNA of the CDR3 is TGCGCCAGCAGTGATTTTATCGGACAGGGAAACTACGAGCAGTACTTC. It codes for CASSDFIGQGNYEQYF.

The V gene is TRBV5-4, the J gene TRBJ2-5; D is tentatively TRBD1 or TRBD2 (5 bases each). V dropped 0 bases and J dropped 6 bases, with 15 bases sitting between them. In germline, CDR1 is SGHNT, CDR2 YYREEE (reference sequence). CDR3 length: 15 residues. CDR3 nucleotide sequence: TGTGCCAGCAGCTTGGGTAGGGGACGCGACCAGACCCAGTACTTC. Translation gives CASSLGRGRDQTQYF.

The rearrangement uses TRBV20-1 and TRBJ2-3; maybe TRBD1 (6 bases). The CDR3 length is 15 residues. V gave up 7 bases and J gave up 0 bases, with 17 bases separating them. From germline, CDR1 is DFQATT and CDR2 SNEGSKA (reference sequence). In DNA, the CDR3 is TGCAGTGTCCCTGATAGACAGGCTAGCACAGATACGCAGTATTTT. This sequence encodes CSVPDRQASTDTQYF.

This clonotype was counted a few times. The chain is built from TRBV6-1 and TRBJ2-5; the D is unclear. CDR3 size: 13 residues. V was cut by 6 bases and J by 5 bases, with 13 bases left in between. Germline CDR1 MNHNS, CDR2 SASEGT. The CDR3 DNA sequence: TGTGCCAGCAGGAGCCTGCGCCGGGAGACCCAGTACTTC. Translating gives CASRSLRRETQYF.

This clonotype came up once. The chain uses TRBV2 and TRBJ2-6; D is possibly TRBD1 or TRBD2 (5 bases each). This CDR3 has 15 residues. V lost 4 bases and J lost 2, with 9 bases in between. Germline CDR1 is SNHLY and CDR2 is FYNNEI. The CDR3 nucleotides read TGTGCCAGCAGTGTTGAGGGGCCTGGGGCCAACGTCCTGACTTTC. It translates to CASSVEGPGANVLTF.